This T cell receptor beta chain was recorded in a study of shared clonotypes between healthy human individuals. Across the whole study: The cohort comprised a couple of women and a few men. Their ages spanned 18 to 49 years. Every donor yielded three CD4 naive, three CD4 memory, two CD8 naive and one CD8 memory plate.

Produced via immunoSEQ multiplex PCR; TCRdb's table is partial and in-frame only. The data show about 2.1 million clones, roughly 95% seen once. Germline loops: CDR1 LNHDA, CDR2 SQIVND (reference sequence). The CDR3 has 14 amino acids. Trimming cost V 4 bases and J 5 bases; bases outside gene matches: 6. CD45RO-negative, CCR7-positively selected cells formed the naive CD8 fraction, excluding terminally differentiated effector memory CD45RA+ cells. The receptor was derived from a man between 18 and 29 years old in good health. Some clones in this sample may be carry-over from other donors' samples. The specimen was naive CD8+ T cells from PBMCs. The V call is TRBV19, the J call TRBJ2-7; TRBD1 matches at 9 bases. Written as DNA, the CDR3 is TGTGCCAGTAGTACGCGGACAGGGGCAAACGAGCAGTACTTC. Residues: CASSTRTGANEQYF.